These 25 T cell receptor beta chains came from one sample sequenced in a study of somatic mutations in cytotoxic T cells in rheumatoid arthritis. Clones were read by immunoSEQ multiplex PCR, and TCRdb kept only the in-frame ones, dropping some. This sample yields about 7,000 clones, of which roughly 75% are seen a single time; 9.5% to 13% belongs to the top ten. Sequences were obtained from CD8+ T cells sorted from blood. Source of these receptors: an adult with rheumatoid arthritis.

The rearrangement links TRBV6-5 to TRBJ2-4, with D unclear. The CDR3 has 11 residues. Germline V lookup: CDR1 MNHEY, CDR2 SVGAGI. Deletions cut 7 bases from V and 4 bases from J, with 5 bases between. DNA of the CDR3: TGTGCCAGCACCGGTAAAAACATTCAGTACTTC. This encodes CASTGKNIQYF.

This sequence joins TRBV6-1 and TRBJ2-3, with 8 bases fitting TRBD1. The germline gives CDR1 MNHNS, CDR2 SASEGT. V shed 3 bases and J 3 bases; nucleotides not matched to a gene: 2. This CDR3 contains 14 residues. The CDR3: CASSEGQATDTQYF. The CDR3 DNA reads TGTGCCAGCAGTGAGGGACAGGCGACAGATACGCAGTATTTT.

V and J are TRBV27 and TRBJ2-2; 9 bases align to TRBD2. CDR1 MNHEY and CDR2 SMNVEV come from the germline V gene (reference sequence). This CDR3 comprises 14 residues. The junction had 4 bases not matched to a gene; V was cut back by 2 bases and J by 9 bases. CDR3 in DNA: TGTGCCAGCAGTTTAGCGGGGGGGCCTAGGGAGCTGTTTTTT. Its translation is CASSLAGGPRELFF.

The chain is built from TRBV4-2 and TRBJ2-3; 13 bases align to TRBD2. V shed 1 base and J 2 bases; nucleotides not matched to a gene: 6. There are 18 residues in the CDR3. CDR1 and CDR2 from the germline V gene are LGHNA and YNFKEQ. CDR3 nucleotides: TGTGCCAGCAGCCAAGTACTAGCGGGGGGGGCTTCCACAGATACGCAGTATTTT. Protein product: CASSQVLAGGASTDTQYF.

V gene TRBV11-2 combines with J gene TRBJ2-5; D may be TRBD1 or TRBD2 (5 bases each). The length of the CDR3 is 17 residues. Per germline, CDR1 SGHAT and CDR2 FQNNGV. Trimming shortened V by 3 bases and J by 1 base, and 18 bases separated the two germline ends. The chain's CDR3 is CASSFIRAGTFQETQYF. The CDR3 bases are TGTGCCAGCAGCTTTATTAGGGCAGGGACCTTCCAAGAGACCCAGTACTTC. The full variable domain, in which reference TRBV11-2 and TRBJ2-5 provide the parts outside the CDR3, is EAGVAQSPRYKIIEKRQSVAFWCNPISGHATLYWYQQILGQGPKLLIQFQNNGVVDDSQLPKDRFSAERLKGVDSTLKIQPAKLEDSAVYLCASSFIRAGTFQETQYFGPGTRLLVL.

The V gene is TRBV28, the J gene TRBJ1-5; D remains unclear. CDR1 and CDR2 from the germline V gene are MDHEN and SYDVKM. CDR3 length equals 14 residues. The V end lost 4 bases, the J end lost 2 bases, and 9 bases lay between the germline ends. The CDR3 spells CASSWTGGNQPQHF. Written as DNA, the CDR3 is TGTGCCAGCAGTTGGACCGGGGGCAATCAGCCCCAGCATTTT.

The chain carries TRBV7-2 and TRBJ2-5; D is undetermined. The length of the CDR3 is 12 residues. The ends were cut back, 0 bases at V and 5 bases at J, with 4 bases in the middle. CDR1 and CDR2 (germline): SGHTA, FQGNSA. The CDR3 nucleotides read TGTGCCAGCAGCTTAGCCGGGGAGACCCAGTACTTC. Its translation: CASSLAGETQYF. Full variable domain (rest looked up from reference TRBV7-2 and TRBJ2-5): GAGVSQSPSNKVTEKGKDVELRCDPISGHTALYWYRQSLGQGLEFLIYFQGNSAPDKSGLPSDRFSAERTGGSVSTLTIQRTQQEDSAVYLCASSLAGETQYFGPGTRLLVL.

Written as DNA, the CDR3 is TGTGCCAGTAGTATAGGGGGACAGGGCCAAGAGACCCAGTACTTC. The encoded protein is CASSIGGQGQETQYF. The V and J genes are TRBV19 and TRBJ2-5, with 9 nucleotides matching TRBD1. With V trimmed by 1 base and J by 1 base, 1 base remained unmatched. Looked up from germline, CDR1 is LNHDA and CDR2 is SQIVND (reference sequence). The CDR3 totals 15 residues.

V usage is TRBV7-6 and J usage is TRBJ2-2; D is unclear. The CDR3 is 13 residues long. V dropped 5 bases and J dropped 4 bases, with 8 bases sitting between them. CDR1 and CDR2 (germline): SGHVS, FNYEAQ. CDR3 in amino acids: CASSAGVTGELFF. The CDR3 DNA is TGTGCCAGCAGCGCAGGTGTCACCGGGGAGCTGTTTTTT. Filled out from reference TRBV7-6 and TRBJ2-2, the complete variable domain reads GAGVSQSPRYKVTKRGQDVALRCDPISGHVSLYWYRQALGQGPEFLTYFNYEAQQDKSGLPNDRFSAERPEGSISTLTIQRTEQRDSAMYRCASSAGVTGELFFGEGSRLTVL.

The chain carries TRBV2 and TRBJ2-1; D is uncertain. Germline V gene data show CDR1 as SNHLY and CDR2 as FYNNEI. V lost 3 bases to trimming and J lost 0 bases, with 6 bases between them. CDR3 length equals 14 residues. CDR3 DNA: TGTGCCAGCAGTGAGGATAGCTCCTACAATGAGCAGTTCTTC. It specifies CASSEDSSYNEQFF.

The CDR3 region has the DNA TGTGCCAGCAGCTCCCGGGAGTATGAAAAACTGTTTTTT. This gives the protein CASSSREYEKLFF. The chain carries TRBV7-9 and TRBJ1-4; D gene ambiguous. The V end was cut by 4 bases, the J end by 6 bases, with 9 bases between. CDR3 length equals 13 residues. The V gene's germline CDR1 is SEHNR and CDR2 FQNEAQ (reference sequence).

This chain uses TRBV10-3 with TRBJ1-5; D remains unclear. From germline, CDR1 is ENHRY and CDR2 SYGVKD. V shed 0 bases and J shed 2 bases, with 17 bases lying between them. The CDR3 is made up of 18 amino acids. In DNA, the CDR3 is TGTGCCATCAGTGAGTCGGCCCTTGGCCCCCGGGGCAATCAGCCCCAGCATTTT. Its protein product is CAISESALGPRGNQPQHF.

The V and J genes are TRBV19 and TRBJ1-4, with D perhaps TRBD1 (5 bases). Germline V gene data show CDR1 as LNHDA and CDR2 as SQIVND (reference sequence). V was trimmed by 3 bases and J by 1 base, leaving 9 bases between them. The CDR3 consists of 15 residues. The CDR3 spells CASSIRDGTNEKLFF. The DNA of the CDR3 is TGTGCCAGTAGTATTCGGGACGGAACTAATGAAAAACTGTTTTTT.

This chain links TRBV5-1 with TRBJ2-2; D is undetermined. The CDR3 has 14 amino acids. Germline CDR1 reads SGHRS; CDR2 reads YFSETQ. V lost 0 bases and J lost 5, with 8 bases in between. This CDR3 reads CASSLVLATGELFF. CDR3 bases: TGCGCCAGCAGCTTGGTGTTGGCTACCGGGGAGCTGTTTTTT.

There are a few counts of this clone. This chain joins TRBV5-1 and TRBJ1-5, with D uncertain. Germline assignment: CDR1 SGHRS and CDR2 YFSETQ. Trimming took off 0 bases at V and 4 bases at J, with 8 bases between the two ends. There are 14 residues in the CDR3. This CDR3 is CASSLEAPNQPQHF. CDR3 bases: TGCGCCAGCAGCTTGGAAGCGCCTAATCAGCCCCAGCATTTT.

The chain employs TRBV4-3 and TRBJ2-2; the D gene could be TRBD1 or TRBD2 (5 bases each). This CDR3 region has 17 residues. V was cut by 0 bases and J by 3 bases, with 14 bases left in between. In germline, CDR1 is LGHNA, CDR2 YSLEER. Here the CDR3 DNA reads TGCGCCAGCAGCCAAGATCGGGGCAGGCTAGACACCGGGGAGCTGTTTTTT. Protein: CASSQDRGRLDTGELFF.

This clone has only one observation. The chain has TRBV19 and TRBJ1-1; weak D call: TRBD1 (5 bases). Germline-derived CDR1 and CDR2 are LNHDA and SQIVND (reference sequence). With 7 bases removed from V and 5 bases from J, the gap between germline ends came to 17 bases. The CDR3 contains 14 residues. The CDR3 DNA follows: TGTGCCAGTATAAGGAGACAGACGCGGACTGAAGCTTTCTTT. It encodes CASIRRQTRTEAFF.

This clone was seen more than once but under ten times. The chain carries TRBV27 and TRBJ2-7; TRBD2 matches at 7 bases. Per the germline V gene, CDR1 is MNHEY and CDR2 is SMNVEV (reference sequence). This CDR3 contains 14 residues. Unmatched junction bases numbered 2, after V lost 2 bases and J lost 1 base. CDR3 nucleotide sequence: TGTGCCAGCAGTTTACGAGCGGGGTCCTACGAGCAGTACTTC. Translation: CASSLRAGSYEQYF.

The chain uses TRBV19 and TRBJ2-1; 8 nucleotides agree with TRBD2. The germline V gene encodes CDR1 LNHDA and CDR2 SQIVND (reference sequence). The CDR3 extends over 13 amino acids. Trimming removed 7 bases from V and 5 bases from J; junction bases left unmatched: 4. The CDR3 nucleotides are TGTGCCAGTACGGGACTAGAAAACAATGAGCAGTTCTTC. Translated, it gives CASTGLENNEQFF. The whole variable domain, remainder taken from reference TRBV19 and TRBJ2-1, is DGGITQSPKYLFRKEGQNVTLSCEQNLNHDAMYWYRQDPGQGLRLIYYSQIVNDFQKGDIAEGYSVSREKKESFPLTVTSAQKNPTAFYLCASTGLENNEQFFGPGTRLTVL.

The chain uses TRBV7-2 and TRBJ2-7, with 12 bases identical to TRBD2. V shed 4 bases, J shed 1 base, and the junction held 2 bases outside the gene matches. This CDR3 has 15 amino acids. CDR1 is SGHTA and CDR2 is FQGNSA in the germline V gene. The CDR3 reads CASSYLAGGSYEQYF. The CDR3 region has the DNA TGTGCCAGCAGCTACCTAGCGGGGGGGTCCTACGAGCAGTACTTC.

This rearrangement joins TRBV7-9 to TRBJ2-1; D gene unclear. The germline gives CDR1 SEHNR, CDR2 FQNEAQ (reference sequence). The CDR3 length is 14 residues. V lost 5 bases and J lost 3, with 11 bases in between. The CDR3 loop reads CASSPSERYNEQFF. CDR3 DNA sequence: TGTGCCAGCAGCCCCTCCGAGCGCTACAATGAGCAGTTCTTC.

The chain has TRBV4-1 and TRBJ1-2; D gene uncertain. Germline loops: CDR1 MGHRA, CDR2 YSYEKL. V dropped 0 bases and J dropped 1 base, with 9 bases sitting between them. This CDR3 is 15 amino acids long. CDR3 in DNA: TGCGCCAGCAGCCAAGAAAGCGGGGTTAACTATGGCTACACCTTC. Its protein product is CASSQESGVNYGYTF.

The chain uses TRBV7-8 and TRBJ1-1, with no clear D. There are 14 residues in the CDR3. Germline CDR1 SGHVS, CDR2 FQNEAQ. Deletions cut 1 base from V and 3 bases from J, with 9 bases between. Here the CDR3 reads CASSLVLVDTEAFF. The CDR3 nucleotides are TGTGCCAGCAGCTTAGTGCTCGTGGACACTGAAGCTTTCTTT.

A few counts support this clone. The chain joins TRBV5-6 to TRBJ1-5; D gene ambiguous. Germline loops: CDR1 SGHDT, CDR2 YYEEEE. This CDR3 comprises 13 residues. The ends were cut back, 2 bases at V and 5 bases at J, with 8 bases in the middle. DNA for the CDR3: TGTGCCAGCAGCTTTACGGTAGATCAGCCCCAGCATTTT. It specifies CASSFTVDQPQHF.

In its sample, this clone was seen a few times. The rearrangement links TRBV5-6 to TRBJ2-7; 9 bases match TRBD2. Germline-derived CDR1 and CDR2 are SGHDT and YYEEEE. CDR3 length equals 12 residues. The CDR3 reads CASSRGTSRGIV. CDR3 coding DNA: TGTGCCAGCAGCAGAGGGACTAGCCGAGGGATCGTC.